This T cell receptor beta chain was profiled in a study of OX40 agonist ivuxolimab in advanced cancers. Turning to the overall study: Ivuxolimab was a fully human IgG2 agonistic monoclonal antibody targeting the costimulatory receptor OX40 (CD134). Intravenous ivuxolimab was administered to patients every 2 weeks at six dose levels: 0.01, 0.1, 0.3, 1.5, 3 and 10 mg/kg. Among the approximately 50 dose-escalation patients, some 20 had hepatocellular carcinoma, 15 or so melanoma, 9 renal cell carcinoma and 9 head and neck cancer. In the dose-escalation cohort, 82.7% of patients were male, and the mean age was around 60 years, with a range of about 23 to 90. Patients were allowed to have had prior anti-PD-1, anti-PD-L1 or anti-CTLA-4 therapy, and around 40% of the dose-escalation patients had previously received checkpoint inhibitors. Partial responses occurred in three dose-escalation patients, of whom one had hepatocellular carcinoma and two had cutaneous melanoma. Peripheral TCRbeta sequencing aimed to test whether ivuxolimab altered TCR sequence diversity and caused clonal T-cell expansion. The paper covers the monotherapy dose-escalation part of the phase I ivuxolimab trial, which included N ≈ 50 patients.

The CDR3 starts with the cysteine, ends with the phenylalanine, and has 14 residues. The only DNA kept is the CDR3, 42 bases in frame from the first base. After removal of 4 bases from V and 6 bases from J, the junction retains 10 bases not matched to a gene. CDR1 and CDR2 are read off the germline V gene as SQVTM and ANQGSEA. The trial excluded patients who had a history of autoimmune disease or who were on systemic immunosuppression. Peripheral blood for TCR sequencing was drawn from every dose cohort at baseline, at cycle 4 day 1 and at cycle 7 day 1. Samples were obtained from an open-label, multicenter, first-in-human phase I dose-escalation trial of ivuxolimab. The trial enrolled adults with locally advanced or metastatic head and neck squamous cell, hepatocellular, melanoma or renal cell carcinoma. Before TCR sequencing, CD4+ and CD8+ T cells were separately sorted from peripheral blood. Paper-wide results and their limitations: After ivuxolimab, expanded clones were on average more numerous among CD8+ T cells than among CD4+ T cells. At doses of 0.1 to 3.0 mg/kg, clonal expansion of both CD4+ and CD8+ blood T cells was observed from baseline to week 6. Antigen specificity was not determined for the clonally expanded peripheral T cells. Low levels of normalized T-cell clonal expansion were also seen in some patients who did not respond. In partial responders in the 0.1-3.0 mg/kg groups, normalized peripheral clonal expansion was found to be among the lowest, especially among CD8+ T cells.

As regards this clone: No antigen is known for it. Base quality data are lacking; no much larger clone is found one base away.

Genomic DNA was isolated from the sorted cells so that the TCRbeta CDR3 region could be sequenced. The immunoSEQ Assay was used to sequence the TCRbeta CDR3 regions. What TCRdb holds here is the immuneACCESS table cut down to in-frame rearrangements. Part of the clones is not present; checked against another copy, under half of the missing clones reflect an unresolved V gene, and the others are unexplained. The sample table contains tens of thousands of clones; only one count was recorded for roughly 88% of them. The ten biggest clones cover approximately 0.3% of the sample. The sample consisted of CD4+ or CD8+ T cells sorted from blood, taken in a trial of the OX40 agonist ivuxolimab. This sequence uses TRBV29-1 and TRBJ1-1; the central 8 bases match TRBD1. The TCR originated in an adult with an advanced solid tumor such as melanoma, head and neck, liver or kidney cancer. Here the CDR3 is given as CSVGGRDRSSEAFF. The DNA sequence follows: TGCAGCGTTGGGGGCCGGGACAGGAGTTCTGAAGCTTTCTTT.